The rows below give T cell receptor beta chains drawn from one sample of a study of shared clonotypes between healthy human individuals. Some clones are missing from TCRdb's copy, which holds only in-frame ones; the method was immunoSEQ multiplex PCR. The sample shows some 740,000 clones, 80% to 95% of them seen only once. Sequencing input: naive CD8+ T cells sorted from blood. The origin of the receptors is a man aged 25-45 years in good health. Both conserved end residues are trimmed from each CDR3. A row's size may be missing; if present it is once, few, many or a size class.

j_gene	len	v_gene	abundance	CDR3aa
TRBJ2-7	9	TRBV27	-	ASSSSSEQY
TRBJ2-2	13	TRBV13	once	ASSRQSTVTGELF
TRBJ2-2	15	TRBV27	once	ASSPGQALFYTGELF
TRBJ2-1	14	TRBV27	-	ASTEGAGASYNEQF
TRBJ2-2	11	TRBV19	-	ASSMHSTGELF
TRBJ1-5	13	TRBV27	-	ASSPEGGLLSPQH
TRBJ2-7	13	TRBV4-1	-	ASSQGLSGAYEQY
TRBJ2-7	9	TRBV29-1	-	SVAWLAEQY
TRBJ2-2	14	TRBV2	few	ASSDPRGGNTGELF
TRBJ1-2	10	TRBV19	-	ASRSGGHGYT
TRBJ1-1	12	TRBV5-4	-	ASSSGTENTEAF
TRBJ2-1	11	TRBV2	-	ASKTSLMNEQF
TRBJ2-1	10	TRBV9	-	ASSVVYNEQF
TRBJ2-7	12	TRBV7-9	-	ASSSGQGTREQY
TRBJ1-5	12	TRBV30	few	AWSGTGVNQPQH
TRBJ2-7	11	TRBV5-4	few	ASSEGLPYEQY
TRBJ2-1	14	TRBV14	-	ASSPLGGSNYNEQF
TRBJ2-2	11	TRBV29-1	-	SVVRGSTGELF
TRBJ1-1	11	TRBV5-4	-	ASSLWLNTEAF
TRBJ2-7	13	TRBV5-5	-	ASRSGLPSRNEQY
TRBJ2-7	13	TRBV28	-	ASSPVGQGLYEQY
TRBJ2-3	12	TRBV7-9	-	ASSPWRDTDTQY
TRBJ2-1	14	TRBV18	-	ASSPTGYGSYNEQF
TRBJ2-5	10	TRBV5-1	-	ASSDWGETQY
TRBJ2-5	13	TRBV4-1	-	ASSQGERGQETQY
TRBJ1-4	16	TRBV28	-	ASSLAPGTGLFNEKLF
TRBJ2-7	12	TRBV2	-	ASSEVRGKDEQY
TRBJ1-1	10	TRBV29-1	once	SVVATNTEAF
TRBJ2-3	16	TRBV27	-	ASSLLSNTGPSTDTQY
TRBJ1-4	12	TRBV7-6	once	ASSASHDGIPLF
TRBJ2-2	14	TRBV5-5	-	ASSKDGQGNTGELF
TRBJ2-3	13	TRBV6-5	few	ASSYSQGVTDTQY
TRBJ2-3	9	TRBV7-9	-	ASSDTDTQY
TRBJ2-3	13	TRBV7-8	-	ASSLAGTSTDTQY
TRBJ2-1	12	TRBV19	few	ASARLAGFNEQF
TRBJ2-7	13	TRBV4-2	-	ASSQGGLSPYEQY
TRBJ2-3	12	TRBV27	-	ASRGDGGADTQY
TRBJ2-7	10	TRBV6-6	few	ASRNYDYEQY
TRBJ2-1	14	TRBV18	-	ASSPPPGVDYNEQF
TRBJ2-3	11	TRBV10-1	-	ASSELGTDTQY
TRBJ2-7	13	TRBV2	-	ASRLTSGSSYEQY
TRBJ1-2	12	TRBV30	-	AWGTGERYYGYT
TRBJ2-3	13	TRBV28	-	ASSLTGSWTDTQY
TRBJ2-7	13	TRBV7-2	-	ASSWRGGSTYEQY